Below, 2 T cell receptor beta chains from the same sample are listed, as sequenced in a study of hypomethylating agent response in myelodysplastic syndrome. TCRdb's copy holds only in-frame clones and misses some; the assay was immunoSEQ multiplex PCR. The data show some 3,700 clones, with 70% to 90% seen just once and around 13% held by the top ten. Sample: bone marrow, taken before or after starting hypomethylating agent treatment for myelodysplastic syndrome (not recorded which). The receptors were gathered from a human donor with myelodysplastic syndrome.

The chain carries TRBV9 and TRBJ2-2; D could derive from TRBD1 or TRBD2 (7 bases each). V lost 4 bases, J lost 1 base, and 17 bases lay in between. CDR1 and CDR2 from the germline V gene are SGDLS and YYNGEE. This CDR3 is built from 17 residues. The CDR3 spells CASSPRGGTENTGELFF. CDR3 sequence (DNA): TGTGCCAGCAGCCCGAGGGGAGGGACAGAGAACACCGGGGAGCTGTTTTTT.

This chain links TRBV2 with TRBJ2-5; perhaps TRBD1 as D (6 bases). The V gene's germline CDR1 is SNHLY and CDR2 FYNNEI. Trimming took off 9 bases at V and 5 bases at J, with 13 bases between the two ends. This CDR3 has 12 residues. The CDR3 DNA follows: TGTGCCAGAGGTCCAGGGGCCGAGACCCAGTACTTC. It specifies CARGPGAETQYF. Full variable domain (rest looked up from reference TRBV2 and TRBJ2-5): EPEVTQTPSHQVTQMGQEVILRCVPISNHLYFYWYRQILGQKVEFLVSFYNNEISEKSEIFDDQFSVERPDGSNFTLKIRSTKLEDSAMYFCARGPGAETQYFGPGTRLLVL.